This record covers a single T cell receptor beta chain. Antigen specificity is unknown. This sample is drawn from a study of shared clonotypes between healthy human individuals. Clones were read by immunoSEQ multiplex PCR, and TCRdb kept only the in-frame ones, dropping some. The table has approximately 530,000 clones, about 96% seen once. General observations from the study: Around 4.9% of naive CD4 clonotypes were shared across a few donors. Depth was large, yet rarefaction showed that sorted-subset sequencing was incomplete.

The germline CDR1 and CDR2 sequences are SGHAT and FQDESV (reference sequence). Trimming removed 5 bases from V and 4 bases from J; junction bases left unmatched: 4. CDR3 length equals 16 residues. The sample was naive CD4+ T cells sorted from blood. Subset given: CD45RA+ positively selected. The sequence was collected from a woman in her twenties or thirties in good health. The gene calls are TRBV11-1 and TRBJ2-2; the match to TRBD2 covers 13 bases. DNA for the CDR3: TGTGCCAGCAGCCCAGGACTAGCGGGAGCCACCGGGGAGCTGTTTTTT. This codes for CASSPGLAGATGELFF.